This is a list of T cell receptor beta chains from one sample in a study of cytomegalovirus exposure and HLA in healthy donors. Measured with immunoSEQ multiplex PCR; TCRdb has only the in-frame clones, and not every one. The sample includes some 150,000 clones, around three quarters seen only once; the top ten take about 1.5%. The specimen sequenced was PBMCs. The receptors shown here come from a woman aged 25 to 39 in good health and CMV-seronegative. CDR3s include the opening cysteine and the closing phenylalanine or tryptophan. D genes are given only for firm matches. Clone size is not always given. Where it is, it says once, few, many or a class for expanded clones.

d_call | clone_size | j_call | v_call | cdr3_nt | cdr3_aa
TRBD1 | . | TRBJ2-5 | TRBV5-4 | TGTGCCAGCAGCGCGGACAGGGTTTGGGAGACCCAGTACTTC | CASSADRVWETQYF
. | . | TRBJ2-2 | TRBV5-4 | TGTGCCAGCAGCTTCGCGGGTGGGAACACCGGGGAGCTGTTTTTT | CASSFAGGNTGELFF
TRBD1 | . | TRBJ1-1 | TRBV7-3 | TGTGCCAGCAGCCTCGGGACAGGTGGGAACACTGAAGCTTTCTTT | CASSLGTGGNTEAFF
TRBD1 | . | TRBJ2-2 | TRBV6-4 | TGTGCCAGCCGGACAGGGATGGACACCGGGGAGCTGTTTTTT | CASRTGMDTGELFF
TRBD2 | . | TRBJ2-3 | TRBV7-9 | TGTGCCAGCAGCCCCTCACCGACTAGCGGAAGCACAGATACGCAGTATTTT | CASSPSPTSGSTDTQYF
TRBD1 | . | TRBJ1-2 | TRBV19 | TGTGCCAGTAGGGAAACAGGGGACTATGGCTACACCTTC | CASRETGDYGYTF
TRBD1 | . | TRBJ1-1 | TRBV2 | TGTGCCAGCAGGGACAGGTCCTGGCTAGCTAGTGGTACTGAAGCTTTCTTT | CASRDRSWLASGTEAFF
. | . | TRBJ1-1 | TRBV7-2 | TGTGCCAGCAGCTTAAGCAACAGGGTGGGCACTGAAGCTTTCTTT | CASSLSNRVGTEAFF
TRBD1 | . | TRBJ2-5 | TRBV5-8 | TGTGCCAGCAGCTTGGCCAGGGGGCAAATAGAGACCCAGTACTTC | CASSLARGQIETQYF
. | . | TRBJ1-2 | TRBV7-9 | TGTGCCAGCAGCTGGTCGGACAGTTTGGCCTATGGCTACACCTTC | CASSWSDSLAYGYTF
. | . | TRBJ2-2 | TRBV19 | TGTGCCAGCCGAATCCAGGGGAACACCGGGGAGCTGTTTTTT | CASRIQGNTGELFF
. | . | TRBJ2-1 | TRBV7-2 | TGTGCCAGCAGCTTAGTACTATCCGGGGTGGGTGAGCAGTTCTTC | CASSLVLSGVGEQFF
TRBD1 | . | TRBJ2-7 | TRBV6-1 | TGTGCCAGCAGTAGTTCCGGGACAGGTACCTACGAGCAGTACTTC | CASSSSGTGTYEQYF
. | . | TRBJ1-1 | TRBV7-3 | TGTGCCAGCAGCCCTAGGGCCCCGACAGTGGGGACTGAAGCTTTCTTT | CASSPRAPTVGTEAFF
TRBD2 | . | TRBJ2-7 | TRBV29-1 | TGCAGCGTTGCGATTAGCGGGACGGTTCGATCCTACGAGCAGTACTTC | CSVAISGTVRSYEQYF
TRBD2 | . | TRBJ2-3 | TRBV5-1 | TGCGCCAGCAGCTCCGGACTAGCGGGGGGGCAAGATACGCAGTATTTT | CASSSGLAGGQDTQYF
. | . | TRBJ2-7 | TRBV5-4 | TGTGCCAGCAGCTTGGTGGGGCGGGGCTCCTACGAGCAGTACTTC | CASSLVGRGSYEQYF
. | . | TRBJ1-3 | TRBV19 | TGTGCCAGTAGTATGGAGGGACTGCTCGGGGCTGGAAACACCATATATTTT | CASSMEGLLGAGNTIYF
TRBD2 | . | TRBJ2-7 | TRBV27 | TGTGCCAGCAGTTTATCAGCGGGACCCGGGTACGAGCAGTACTTC | CASSLSAGPGYEQYF
. | . | TRBJ1-1 | TRBV19 | TGTGCCAGTAGTATAAGGGCAGGGAACGCACAAGAATTTCAAGCTTTCTTT | CASSIRAGNAQEFQAFF
TRBD1 | . | TRBJ2-7 | TRBV23-1 | TGCGCCAGCAGTCAATCGAAAGGGGGCATTGAGTACGAGCAGTACTTC | CASSQSKGGIEYEQYF
. | few | TRBJ1-5 | TRBV19 | TGTGCCAGTAGGGGGAGCAATAGCAATCAGCCCCAGCATTTT | CASRGSNSNQPQHF
. | . | TRBJ1-6 | TRBV27 | TGTGCCAGCAGTTTATCGGGCCCGGGAACGGTGAATTCACCCCTCCACTTT | CASSLSGPGTVNSPLHF
TRBD1 | few | TRBJ2-7 | TRBV6-5 | TGTGCCAGCAGACCCGGGACAGGCTCCTACGAGCAGTACTTC | CASRPGTGSYEQYF
. | . | TRBJ1-6 | TRBV5-1 | TGCGCCAGCAGCGGAGACAGGAATTCACCCCTCCACTTT | CASSGDRNSPLHF
. | . | TRBJ1-1 | TRBV5-4 | TGTGCCAGCAGCTTGTCTGTAGGGGGTTCAGCTGAAGCTTTCTTT | CASSLSVGGSAEAFF
TRBD1 | . | TRBJ1-1 | TRBV9 | TGTGCCAGCAGCACCCGGACAGGGAACACTGAAGCTTTCTTT | CASSTRTGNTEAFF
TRBD1 | . | TRBJ2-7 | TRBV29-1 | TGCAGCGTTGAGGGGCAGGGGGCCTACGAGCAGCACTTC | CSVEGQGAYEQHF
. | . | TRBJ2-4 | TRBV19 | TGTGCCAGTAGTTGGGGGCGCGAGAGCATTCAGTACTTC | CASSWGRESIQYF
TRBD1 | few | TRBJ2-3 | TRBV11-2 | TGTGCCAGCAGCACGACAGGGGCAGATACGCAGTATTTT | CASSTTGADTQYF
. | . | TRBJ2-7 | TRBV5-4 | TGTGCCAGCAGCTGGGGGGGCAACAGAGTCTCCTACGAGCAGTACTTC | CASSWGGNRVSYEQYF
TRBD1 | . | TRBJ1-2 | TRBV30 | TGTGCCTGGAGTCCGGACAGGGGAAACTATGGCTACACCTTC | CAWSPDRGNYGYTF
. | once | TRBJ2-5 | TRBV5-1 | TGCGCCAGCAGCTTCGAGGGCAGGGGCGGTATCGAAGAGACCCAGTACTTC | CASSFEGRGGIEETQYF
. | once | TRBJ2-3 | TRBV5-1 | TGCGCCAGCAGCTTGGGGGCCAGGCGGGAATTCGATACGCAGTATTTT | CASSLGARREFDTQYF
TRBD1 | . | TRBJ1-2 | TRBV29-1 | TGCAGCGTTGAAGAACAGGGGCTTCGGGGCTACACCTTC | CSVEEQGLRGYTF
TRBD1 | once | TRBJ2-1 | TRBV30 | TGTGCCTGGAGTCCAGAAGGACAGGCCGTCCACAATGAGCAGTTCTTC | CAWSPEGQAVHNEQFF
. | . | TRBJ2-7 | TRBV9 | TGTGCCAGCAGCGAGCGACCTACACCCACCTACGAGCAGTACTTC | CASSERPTPTYEQYF
. | . | TRBJ2-7 | TRBV5-1 | TGCGCCAGCAGCTTCGGGGTCGTGTACGAGCAGTACTTC | CASSFGVVYEQYF
. | . | TRBJ2-7 | TRBV19 | TGTGCCAGTAGGCCGGGACTTGGTTCCTACGAGCAGTACTTC | CASRPGLGSYEQYF
. | . | TRBJ1-2 | TRBV6-5 | TGTGCCAGCAGTTACCGACCACAGTTCTATGGCTACACCTTC | CASSYRPQFYGYTF
TRBD1 | . | TRBJ2-7 | TRBV6-6 | TGTGCCAGCAGTAATACAGGGGCTATCCTCTCCTACGAGCAGTACTTC | CASSNTGAILSYEQYF
. | few | TRBJ1-5 | TRBV7-6 | TGTGCCAGCAGCTTAGGAGGGAGAAATCAGCCCCAGCATTTT | CASSLGGRNQPQHF
TRBD1 | . | TRBJ2-5 | TRBV2 | TGTGCCAGCAGTTCCGGCCGGACAGGCCAAGAGACCCAGTACTTC | CASSSGRTGQETQYF
TRBD1 | . | TRBJ2-1 | TRBV9 | TGTGCCAGCAGCAAACAGGGGGCAAGCTCCTACAATGAGCAGTTCTTC | CASSKQGASSYNEQFF
. | . | TRBJ1-1 | TRBV7-9 | TGTGCCAGCAGCTTAGTGGGTAGCAACAGGGCCACTGAAGCTTTCTTT | CASSLVGSNRATEAFF
. | once | TRBJ1-5 | TRBV6-1 | TGTGCCAGCAGTGAAACACCAGGCGAGTCTTGGCCCCAGCATTTT | CASSETPGESWPQHF
. | . | TRBJ1-5 | TRBV1 | TGCACCAGCAGCCAAGAGGGACAGGGGGCTTATCAGCCCCAGCATTTT | CTSSQEGQGAYQPQHF
TRBD1 | . | TRBJ2-3 | TRBV29-1 | TGCAGCGTCGACGGGGACAGGGGATTTCCCACAGATACGCAGTATTTT | CSVDGDRGFPTDTQYF
TRBD1 | once | TRBJ1-1 | TRBV5-4 | TGTGCCAGCAGCTTGAGTGAGGGACAGCAAGCTTTCTTT | CASSLSEGQQAFF
TRBD2 | . | TRBJ2-1 | TRBV5-6 | TGTGCCAGCAGCTGGGGACTAGCGGGGTACAATGAGCAGTTCTTC | CASSWGLAGYNEQFF
. | . | TRBJ2-7 | TRBV5-5 | TGTGCCAGCAGCTTGGGGTCCAGGGCAGTCTACGAGCAGTACTTC | CASSLGSRAVYEQYF
. | . | TRBJ1-3 | TRBV7-2 | TGTGCCAGCAGCTTAGTTGCCGGTTTTGGAAACACCATATATTTT | CASSLVAGFGNTIYF